Shown below are 7 T cell receptor beta chains from a single sample sequenced in a study of graft-versus-host responses after intestinal transplantation (dated by TCRdb to the early 2020s). Preparation of the library involved the immunoSEQ multiplex PCR assay. The table comes from immuneACCESS by way of TCRdb, which keeps in-frame sequences with V and J called. Part of the clones is missing from these tables; in studies checked, under half for an unresolved V gene and the rest for unknown reasons. The table for this sample lists 85,000 to 95,000 clones; 90% to 95% of them were counted only once. About 2% of the sample rests with the top ten. Their recognized antigens are unknown. The time point label, as the study defines it: cells obtained before transplantation from donor or recipient. The sequencing here drew on unstimulated CD8+ T cells sorted from spleen or lymph node cells, taken before intestinal transplant. The origin of the receptors is a human donor who received an intestinal transplant.

J is TRBJ2-7 and V is TRBV9, with 11 bases that match TRBD2. The CDR3 is 15 residues long. V dropped 1 base and J dropped 6; count of bases not matched to a gene: 6. CDR1 and CDR2 (germline): SGDLS, YYNGEE. The DNA for the CDR3 is TGTGCCAGCAGCGTATTTAGCGGGGGGGCGGCCGAGCAGTACTTC. Protein: CASSVFSGGAAEQYF.

This clone was seen just once. The chain links TRBV27 to TRBJ1-1, with 7 nucleotides matching TRBD1. Germline assignment: CDR1 MNHEY and CDR2 SMNVEV (reference sequence). V lost 7 bases and J lost 3; bases outside the gene matches: 8. The CDR3 consists of 14 residues. The CDR3 region has the DNA TGTGCCAGCAAACTAGGGGGCGGGGACACTGAAGCTTTCTTT. Amino acid sequence: CASKLGGGDTEAFF.

This chain links TRBV9 with TRBJ1-1, with a tentative D call TRBD1 (5 bases). This CDR3 is 14 amino acids long. Per germline, CDR1 SGDLS and CDR2 YYNGEE. V was pared by 0 bases and J by 2 bases, with 8 bases between. The CDR3 reads CASSVGGVNTEAFF. In DNA, the CDR3 is TGTGCCAGCAGCGTAGGGGGCGTTAACACTGAAGCTTTCTTT.

Concerning this clone itself: The same CDR3 also results from other DNA sequences found in this sample. The CDR3 nucleotides read TGTGCCAGCAGCTTGGGGTCGGGGCAGCCCCAGCATTTT. Translating it yields CASSLGSGQPQHF. J is TRBJ1-5 and V is TRBV5-4; no reliable D call. The V gene's germline CDR1 is SGHNT and CDR2 YYREEE (reference sequence). The CDR3 totals 13 residues. V was trimmed by 0 bases and J by 7 bases, leaving 8 bases between them.

The CDR3 sequence is CASSQERWQGNYGYTF. The CDR3 nucleotides read TGCGCCAGCAGCCAAGAGAGGTGGCAGGGAAACTATGGCTACACCTTC. J is TRBJ1-2 and V is TRBV4-1; a weak D match, TRBD1 (5 bases). With 0 bases removed from V and 2 bases from J, the gap between germline ends came to 13 bases. Germline CDR1 is MGHRA and CDR2 is YSYEKL. There are 16 residues in the CDR3.

The chain employs TRBV4-3 and TRBJ2-1; no reliable D call. Trimming pared 0 bases from V and 5 bases from J, leaving 11 bases between. The germline CDR1 and CDR2 sequences are LGHNA and YSLEER. This CDR3 region has 15 residues. CDR3 nucleotide sequence: TGCGCCAGCAGCCAAGACAGATGGGCCCACAATGAGCAGTTCTTC. Protein product: CASSQDRWAHNEQFF.

The chain is built from TRBV19 and TRBJ2-2, with D unclear. Trimming left V 3 bases short and J 3 bases short, with 11 bases between. The CDR3 is 15 residues long. Germline V gene lookup returns CDR1 LNHDA and CDR2 SQIVND (reference sequence). The CDR3 nucleotides read TGTGCCAGTAGTATCGGTCGCCCTTACACCGGGGAGCTGTTTTTT. Translating gives CASSIGRPYTGELFF.